The clone carrying this T cell receptor beta chain was counted only a few times. Its specificity is not known. Germline loops: CDR1 GTSNPN, CDR2 SVGIG (reference sequence). Trimming shortened V by 2 bases and J by 2 bases, and 9 bases separated the two germline ends. This CDR3 has 13 residues. The authors prepared the TCRbeta library with unique molecular identifiers. Each CDR3 protein gets one entry after TCRdb re-called the PCR reads with MiXCR. The table includes over 200,000 distinct CDR3 sequences, 7% to 9% detected once. The data were taken from a study of T-cell reconstitution after alpha-beta-depleted transplantation in children. Broader study findings: Reportedly, only several hundred clones from non-depleted graft cells drove alpha-beta T-cell counts at about two months. Newly produced T cells mostly accounted for T-cell counts and diversity one year post-transplant.

This chain connects TRBV30 to TRBJ1-2; D is undetermined. The source material was PBMCs, mostly from graft donor cells, sampled 360 days after TCRalphabeta/CD19-depleted stem cell transplant. This receptor was identified in a male patient between 2 and 15 years old who had a stem cell transplant for acute myeloid leukemia, so the T cells may come from the graft donor. The CDR3 sequence: CAWSPHLNYGYTF. DNA for the CDR3: TGTGCCTGGAGTCCCCATTTAAACTATGGCTACACCTTC.